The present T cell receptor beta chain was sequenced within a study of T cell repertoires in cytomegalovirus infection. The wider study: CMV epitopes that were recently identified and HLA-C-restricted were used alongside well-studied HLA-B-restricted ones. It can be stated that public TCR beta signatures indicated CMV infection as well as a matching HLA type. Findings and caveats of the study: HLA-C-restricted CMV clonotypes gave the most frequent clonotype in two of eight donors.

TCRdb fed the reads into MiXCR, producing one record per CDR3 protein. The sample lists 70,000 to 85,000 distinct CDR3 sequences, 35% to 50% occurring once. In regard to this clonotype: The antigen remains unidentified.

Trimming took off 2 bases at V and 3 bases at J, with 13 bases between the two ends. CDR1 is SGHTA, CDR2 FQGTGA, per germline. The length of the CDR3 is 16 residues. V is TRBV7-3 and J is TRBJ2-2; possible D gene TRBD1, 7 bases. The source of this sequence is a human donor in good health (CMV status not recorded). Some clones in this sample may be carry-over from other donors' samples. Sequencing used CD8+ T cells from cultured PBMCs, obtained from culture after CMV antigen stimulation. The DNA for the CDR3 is TGTGCCAGCAGCTTAGCAGACAGGGACTACACCGGGGAGCTGTTTTTT. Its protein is CASSLADRDYTGELFF.